This is a list of T cell receptor beta chains from one sample in a study of T cells after yellow fever vaccination. One entry per CDR3 protein, called by TCRdb with MiXCR from the 5' RACE reads. The repertoire includes under 600,000 distinct CDR3 sequences, roughly 22% of them detected once, and less than 20% sits in the top ten. This material consisted of PBMCs, taken 20 to 25 days after the first yellow fever vaccination. These receptors all come from a man younger than 35 who received the YFV17D yellow fever vaccine. Both conserved end residues are part of each CDR3.

V gene: TRBV9; CDR3 protein: CASSAGGPETQYF
V gene: TRBV5-5; CDR3 protein: CASSLPGGRLEGYTF
V gene: TRBV4-3; CDR3 protein: CASSQDPNTEAFF
V gene: TRBV11-2; CDR3 protein: CASSLGGGVRGSTDTQYF
V gene: TRBV2; CDR3 protein: CASTPRTELQETQYF
V gene: TRBV3-1; CDR3 protein: CASSQRDNGNTIYF
V gene: TRBV20-1; CDR3 protein: CSAMGFMNTEAFF
V gene: TRBV7-2; CDR3 protein: CASSSTRSSAQETQYF
V gene: TRBV19; CDR3 protein: CASSIRTHYNEQFF
V gene: TRBV12-3/TRBV12-4; CDR3 protein: CASSGASYEQYF
V gene: TRBV28; CDR3 protein: CASSWDSWNTGELFF
V gene: TRBV5-1; CDR3 protein: CASSLAGGLFYEQYF
V gene: TRBV7-2; CDR3 protein: CASSPGQLHGYTF
V gene: TRBV7-2; CDR3 protein: CASSLNGAGGAGYGYTF
V gene: TRBV5-4; CDR3 protein: CASSSSGGLATDTQYF